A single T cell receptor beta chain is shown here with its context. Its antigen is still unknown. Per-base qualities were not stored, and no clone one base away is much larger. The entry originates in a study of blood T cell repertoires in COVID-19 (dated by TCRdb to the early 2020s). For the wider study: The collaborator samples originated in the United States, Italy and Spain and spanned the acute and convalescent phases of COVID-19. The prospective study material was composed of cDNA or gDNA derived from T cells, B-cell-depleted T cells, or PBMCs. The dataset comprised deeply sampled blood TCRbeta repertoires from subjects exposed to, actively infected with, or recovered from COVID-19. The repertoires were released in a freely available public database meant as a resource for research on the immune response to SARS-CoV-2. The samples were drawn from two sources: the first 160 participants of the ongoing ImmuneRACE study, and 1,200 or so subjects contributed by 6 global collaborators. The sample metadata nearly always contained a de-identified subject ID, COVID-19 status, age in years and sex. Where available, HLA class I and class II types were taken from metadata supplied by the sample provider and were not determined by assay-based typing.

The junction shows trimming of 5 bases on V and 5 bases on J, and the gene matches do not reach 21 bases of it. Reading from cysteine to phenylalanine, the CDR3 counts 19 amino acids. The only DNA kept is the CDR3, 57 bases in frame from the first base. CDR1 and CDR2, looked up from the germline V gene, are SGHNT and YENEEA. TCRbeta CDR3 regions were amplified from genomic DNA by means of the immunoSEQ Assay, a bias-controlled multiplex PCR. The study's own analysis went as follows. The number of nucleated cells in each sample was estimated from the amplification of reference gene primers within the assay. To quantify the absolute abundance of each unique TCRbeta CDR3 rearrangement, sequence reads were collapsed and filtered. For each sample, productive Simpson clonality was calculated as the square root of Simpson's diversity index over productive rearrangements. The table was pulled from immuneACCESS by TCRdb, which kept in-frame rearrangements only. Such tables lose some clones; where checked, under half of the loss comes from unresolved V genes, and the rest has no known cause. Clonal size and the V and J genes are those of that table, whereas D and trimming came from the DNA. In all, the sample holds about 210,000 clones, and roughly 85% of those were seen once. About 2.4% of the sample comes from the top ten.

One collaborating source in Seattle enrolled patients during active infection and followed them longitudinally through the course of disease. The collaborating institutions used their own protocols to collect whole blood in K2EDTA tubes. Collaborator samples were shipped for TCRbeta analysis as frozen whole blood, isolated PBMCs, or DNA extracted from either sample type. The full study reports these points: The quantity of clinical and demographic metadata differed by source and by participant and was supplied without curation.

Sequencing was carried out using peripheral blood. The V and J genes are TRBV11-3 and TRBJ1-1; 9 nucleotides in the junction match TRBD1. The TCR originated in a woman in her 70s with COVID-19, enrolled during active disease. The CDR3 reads CASSTAPGQGSKGYTEAFF. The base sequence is TGTGCCAGCAGCACGGCCCCGGGACAGGGTAGCAAGGGCTATACTGAAGCTTTCTTT.